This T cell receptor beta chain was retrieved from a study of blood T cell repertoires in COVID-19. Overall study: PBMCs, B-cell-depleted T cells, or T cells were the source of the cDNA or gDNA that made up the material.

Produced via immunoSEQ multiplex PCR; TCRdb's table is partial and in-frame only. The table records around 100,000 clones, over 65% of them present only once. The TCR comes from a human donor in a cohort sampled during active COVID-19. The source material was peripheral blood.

CDR3 DNA sequence: TGTGCCAGCAGTGAGGCCAGAGAGCGGGGAGGTACTTTC. Protein: CASSEARERGGTF. The rearrangement joins TRBV2 to TRBJ2-6; 7 nucleotides align to TRBD2. Unmatched junction bases numbered 12, after V lost 3 bases and J lost 19 bases. Germline assignment: CDR1 SNHLY and CDR2 FYNNEI. The CDR3 runs 13 residues.